Sequencing of this T cell receptor (beta chain) was carried out in a study of cytomegalovirus exposure and HLA in healthy donors. Although they were nominally healthy when sampled, donors likely had unrecorded immune exposures. This clone occurred once. The PCR contained 60 Vbeta and 13 Jbeta primers. Repertoires were generated with immunoSEQ multiplex PCR, while TCRdb's copy carries only in-frame clones and drops some. The table has under 200,000 clones, 68% seen once; the top ten hold roughly 1.4%. Sequencing used PBMCs. The clonotype comes from a man aged 45-65 years in good health and CMV-seronegative.

In nucleotides, the CDR3 is TGTGCCAGCAGCCAAGAACCAGCGGGGGGCCGAGAGACCCAGTACTTC. Encoded protein: CASSQEPAGGRETQYF. The chain couples TRBV4-2 to TRBJ2-5, with TRBD2 identical over 9 bases. The germline V gene encodes CDR1 LGHNA and CDR2 YNFKEQ. The CDR3 consists of 16 residues. V gave up 0 bases and J gave up 4 bases; unmatched junction bases: 6.